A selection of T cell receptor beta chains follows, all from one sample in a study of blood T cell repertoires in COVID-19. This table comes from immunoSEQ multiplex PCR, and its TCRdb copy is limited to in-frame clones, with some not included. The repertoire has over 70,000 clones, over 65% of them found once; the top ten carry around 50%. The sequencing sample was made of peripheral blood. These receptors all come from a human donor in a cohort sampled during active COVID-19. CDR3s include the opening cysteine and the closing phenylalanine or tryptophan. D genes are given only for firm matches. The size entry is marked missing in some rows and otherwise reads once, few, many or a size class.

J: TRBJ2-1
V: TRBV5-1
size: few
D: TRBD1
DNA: TGCGCCAGCAGCTTCACCGGGACAGGCCTAGGCTGGTCCTACAATGAGCAGTTCTTC
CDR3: CASSFTGTGLGWSYNEQFF

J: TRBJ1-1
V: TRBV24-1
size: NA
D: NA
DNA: TGTGCCACAAAGAGGGACACGGGAAGTGAAGCTTTCTTT
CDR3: CATKRDTGSEAFF

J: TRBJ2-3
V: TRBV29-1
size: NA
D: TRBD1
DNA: TGCAGCGCTCGACAGGGTACAGATACGCAGTATTTT
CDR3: CSARQGTDTQYF

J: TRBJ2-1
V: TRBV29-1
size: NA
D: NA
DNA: TGCAGCGTTGCGGGTAGCCGGTTGCAATACAATGAGCAGTTCTTC
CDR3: CSVAGSRLQYNEQFF

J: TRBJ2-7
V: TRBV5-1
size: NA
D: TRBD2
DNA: TGCGCCAGCACCCCGGTAGCGGGAGTCCCCTACGAGCAGTACTTC
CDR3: CASTPVAGVPYEQYF

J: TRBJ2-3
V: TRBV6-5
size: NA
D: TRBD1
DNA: TGTGCCAGTGAGGGGGCGGTTAGCACAGATACGCAGTATTTT
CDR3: CASEGAVSTDTQYF

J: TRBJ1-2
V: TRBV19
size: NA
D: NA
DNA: TGTGCCAGTACCGGTCCGGGGTCGCCGGAGGAAGGCTACACCTTC
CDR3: CASTGPGSPEEGYTF

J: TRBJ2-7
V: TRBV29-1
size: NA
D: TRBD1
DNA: TGCAGCGTTGACGGGACCCCGGGACAGGGGGGCTACGAGCAGTACTTC
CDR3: CSVDGTPGQGGYEQYF

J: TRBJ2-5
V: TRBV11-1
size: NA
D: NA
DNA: TGTGCCAGCAGCTTGGGGCAGGCAGTCCAAGAGACCCAGTACTTC
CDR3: CASSLGQAVQETQYF

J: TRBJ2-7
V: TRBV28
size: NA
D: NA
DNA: TGTGCCAGCAGTTTAAAGGGGCCTCGGAAGAACGAGCAGTACTTC
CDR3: CASSLKGPRKNEQYF

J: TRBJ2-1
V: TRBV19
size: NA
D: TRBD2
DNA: TGTGCCAGTAGTCAACTAGCGGGAGGGCCCAATGAGCAGTTCTTC
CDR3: CASSQLAGGPNEQFF

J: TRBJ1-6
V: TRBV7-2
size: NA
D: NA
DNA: TGTGCCAGCAGCTTAGGCACCTCCTATACGACCCTCCACTTT
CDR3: CASSLGTSYTTLHF

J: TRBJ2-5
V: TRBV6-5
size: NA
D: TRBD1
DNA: TGTGCCAGCAGTTACGGGGACAGCCAAGAGACCCAGTACTTC
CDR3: CASSYGDSQETQYF

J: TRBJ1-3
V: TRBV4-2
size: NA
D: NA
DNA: TGTGCCAGCAGCCAACCCCAGGGAACTGGAAACACCATATATTTT
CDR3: CASSQPQGTGNTIYF

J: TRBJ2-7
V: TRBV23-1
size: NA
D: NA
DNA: TGCGCCAGCCCAACCCCGGGACTGCGGCCATTCTACGAGCAGTACTTC
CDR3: CASPTPGLRPFYEQYF

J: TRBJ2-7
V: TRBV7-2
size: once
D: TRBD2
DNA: TGTGCCAGCAGCTTGAGCGGGAGCCTTTCCTACGAGCAGTACTTC
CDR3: CASSLSGSLSYEQYF

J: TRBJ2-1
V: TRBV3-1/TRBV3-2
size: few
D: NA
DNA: TGTGCCAGCAGCCAGACACAGTACAATGAGCAGTTCTTC
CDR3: CASSQTQYNEQFF

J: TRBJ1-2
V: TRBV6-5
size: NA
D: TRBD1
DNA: TGTGCCACTCCCTCGGGGACAGGGGGGCTCTCTGGCTACACCTTC
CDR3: CATPSGTGGLSGYTF

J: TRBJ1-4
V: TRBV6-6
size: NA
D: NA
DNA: TGTGCCAGCAGCTATCAGTTTTTT
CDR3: CASSYQFF

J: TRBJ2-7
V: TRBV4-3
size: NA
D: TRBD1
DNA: TGCGCCAGCAGCCAAGCTTCGCAGGGGGCCTACGAGCAGTACTTC
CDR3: CASSQASQGAYEQYF

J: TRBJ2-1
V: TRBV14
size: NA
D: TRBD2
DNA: TGTGCCAGCAGCCGACTAGCGGGGCTTCGGAATGAGCAGTTCTTC
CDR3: CASSRLAGLRNEQFF

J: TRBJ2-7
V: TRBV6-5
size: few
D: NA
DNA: TGTGCCAGCAGCCGCGGGGGCACGCTCTCCTACGAGCAGTACTTC
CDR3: CASSRGGTLSYEQYF

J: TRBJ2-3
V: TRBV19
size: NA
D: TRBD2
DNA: TGTGCCAGTAGTATAGATCGGACTAGCGGGAGGGTGACAGATACGCAGTATTTT
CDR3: CASSIDRTSGRVTDTQYF

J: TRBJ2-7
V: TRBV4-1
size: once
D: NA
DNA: TGCGCCAGCAGCTGGCGGGCCCCCTCCTACGAGCAGTACTTC
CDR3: CASSWRAPSYEQYF

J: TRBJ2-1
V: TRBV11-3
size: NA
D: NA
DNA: TGTGCCAGCAGCCTTGGAGGGTTCAATGAGCAGTTCTTC
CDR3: CASSLGGFNEQFF

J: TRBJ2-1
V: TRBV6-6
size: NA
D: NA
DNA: TGTGCCAGCAGTCATAGCGGAGCTTTCAATGAGCAGTTCTTC
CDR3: CASSHSGAFNEQFF

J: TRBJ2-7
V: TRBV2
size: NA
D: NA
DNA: TGTGCCAGCAAGGAGGATTCGAGCTCCTACGAGCAGTACTTC
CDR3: CASKEDSSSYEQYF

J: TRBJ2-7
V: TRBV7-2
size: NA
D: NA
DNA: TGTGCCAGCAGCTTGCGGGTAACGTACGAGCAGTACTTC
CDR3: CASSLRVTYEQYF

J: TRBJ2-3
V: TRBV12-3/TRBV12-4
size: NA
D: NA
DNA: TGTGCCAGCAGTTTTGTACGGGGAGATACGCAGTATTTT
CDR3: CASSFVRGDTQYF

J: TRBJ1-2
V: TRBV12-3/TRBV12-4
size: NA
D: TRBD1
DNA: TGTGCCAGCCGAGTAGGGGGCGGAGAAGGCTACACCTTC
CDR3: CASRVGGGEGYTF

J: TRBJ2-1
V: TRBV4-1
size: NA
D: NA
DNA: TGCGCCAGCAGCCAAGAAAGGGGCCCAGACAGCTCAGGCAATGAGCAGTTCTTC
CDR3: CASSQERGPDSSGNEQFF

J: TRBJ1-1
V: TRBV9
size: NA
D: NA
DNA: TGTGCCAGCAGCCCGGTGGAGCTTAACACTGAAGCTTTCTTT
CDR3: CASSPVELNTEAFF

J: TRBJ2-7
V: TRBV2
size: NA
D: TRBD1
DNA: TGTGCCAGCAGTACGGGACAGGTCTCGTATGACGAGCAGTACTTC
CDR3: CASSTGQVSYDEQYF

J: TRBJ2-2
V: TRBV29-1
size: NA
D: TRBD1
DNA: TGCAGCATCCGGGACAGGGGTCTTTCGAACACCGGGGAGCTGTTTTTT
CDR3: CSIRDRGLSNTGELFF

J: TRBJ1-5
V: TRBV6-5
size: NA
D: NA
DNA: TGTGCCAGCAGTTACTCGGGAGCGTTCAATCAGCCCCAGCATTTT
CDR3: CASSYSGAFNQPQHF

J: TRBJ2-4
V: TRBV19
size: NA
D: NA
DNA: TGTGCCAGTAGTACCCAGGGGTCAGCCAAAAACATTCAGTACTTC
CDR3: CASSTQGSAKNIQYF

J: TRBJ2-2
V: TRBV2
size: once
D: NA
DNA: TGTGCCAGCAGTGAAGGCAGGCACACCGGGGAGCTGTTTTTT
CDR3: CASSEGRHTGELFF